The clone carrying this T cell receptor beta chain was picked up a small number of times. Its specificity is unknown. Quantitative 5'-RACE with molecular barcodes was used to make the TCR beta libraries. Each CDR3 protein is one row after TCRdb ran MiXCR on the 5' RACE reads. The sample carries a few hundred thousand distinct CDR3 sequences, more than 15% recorded once. The CDR3 has 12 residues. Germline CDR1 is SGHRS and CDR2 is YFSETQ. Trimming left V 3 bases short and J 0 bases short, with 4 bases between. This specimen belongs to a study of CD8 T cells in ankylosing spondylitis. General study points: Blood from ankylosing spondylitis patients appeared to carry a characteristic roughly eight-variant TCR beta motif. Prior work had noted some motif variants in reactive arthritis blood and synovial fluid. Peripheral blood samples showed relatively rare disease-linked clones, and these clones were CD8+. Clones tied to disease were said to be significantly enriched in matched ankylosing spondylitis synovial fluid.

V usage is TRBV5-1 and J usage is TRBJ2-7, with no clear D. The TCR comes from a male donor with ankylosing spondylitis. Sample: blood, either unsorted or a sorted T cell fraction (not recorded which). The DNA of the CDR3 is TGCGCCAGCAGCTCCGCCTCCTACGAGCAGTACTTC. Translation: CASSSASYEQYF.